These 11 T cell receptor beta chains share one sample of origin, sequenced in a study of cytomegalovirus exposure and HLA in healthy donors. PCR employed 60 Vbeta and 13 Jbeta primers. Generated by immunoSEQ multiplex PCR, the TCRdb table keeps only in-frame clones and is missing some. In the table there are under 200,000 clones, around 88% of which are singletons. Sequencing was done on a sample of PBMCs. The receptors here all came from a woman aged 18-29 years in good health and CMV-seronegative.

This clone is a singleton in its sample. The CDR3 reads CASSTRADTEAFF. For the CDR3, the DNA is TGTGCCAGTAGTACCCGCGCGGACACTGAAGCTTTCTTT. The chain uses TRBV19 and TRBJ1-1; D unclear. Germline CDR1 and CDR2: LNHDA and SQIVND (reference sequence). The CDR3 is 13 residues long. The germline V and J ends were trimmed by 4 bases and 3 bases, with 9 bases remaining between them.

This sequence joins TRBV6-6 and TRBJ1-2; D call uncertain. In germline, CDR1 is MNHNY, CDR2 SVGAGI (reference sequence). CDR3 length: 14 amino acids. Deletions cut 7 bases from V and 2 bases from J, with 14 bases between. The CDR3 bases are TGTGCCAGCATCCCTATTACCGGGAACTATGGCTACACCTTC. This encodes CASIPITGNYGYTF.

This clone was counted a single time. V gene TRBV7-9 combines with J gene TRBJ2-7, with D possibly matching TRBD2 (6 bases). The CDR3 is 15 residues long. The V gene's germline CDR1 is SEHNR and CDR2 FQNEAQ (reference sequence). Trimming took off 4 bases at V and 0 bases at J, with 13 bases between the two ends. In DNA, the CDR3 is TGTGCCAGCAGCTCGAGGGACTCCCTCTCCTACGAGCAGTACTTC. Translating it yields CASSSRDSLSYEQYF.

This chain uses TRBV6-5 with TRBJ1-5; D unresolved. Per germline, CDR1 MNHEY and CDR2 SVGAGI. V lost 5 bases and J lost 0, with 5 bases in between. There are 13 residues in the CDR3. DNA for the CDR3: TGTGCCAGCAGTCAGTATAGCAATCAGCCCCAGCATTTT. It yields the protein CASSQYSNQPQHF.

The chain uses TRBV4-1 and TRBJ1-5; tentatively, D is TRBD1 (6 bases). The CDR3 runs 14 residues. V gave up 1 base and J gave up 4 bases, with 8 bases separating them. Germline CDR1 is MGHRA and CDR2 is YSYEKL. CDR3 in amino acids: CASSQAGVNQPQHF. The CDR3 DNA reads TGCGCCAGCAGCCAAGCAGGGGTTAATCAGCCCCAGCATTTT.

The chain uses TRBV27 and TRBJ1-5, with D unclear. Germline CDR1 reads MNHEY; CDR2 reads SMNVEV (reference sequence). With 4 bases removed from V and 1 base from J, the gap between germline ends came to 11 bases. This CDR3 comprises 15 residues. In nucleotides, the CDR3 is TGTGCCAGCAGTTCCCTTTTCGGGAGCAATCAGCCCCAGCATTTT. It encodes CASSSLFGSNQPQHF.

V is TRBV19 and J is TRBJ1-4; tentative D call: TRBD1 (5 bases). CDR3 length: 15 residues. CDR1 is LNHDA, CDR2 SQIVND, per germline (reference sequence). Trimming left V 7 bases short and J 7 bases short, with 19 bases between. The CDR3 here is CASTLGQGGVEKLFF. DNA of the CDR3: TGTGCCAGTACCCTTGGCCAGGGAGGAGTTGAAAAACTGTTTTTT.

The rearrangement links TRBV7-2 to TRBJ2-3, with D unclear. V dropped 5 bases and J dropped 2 bases, with 11 bases sitting between them. The CDR3 is 14 amino acids. Per germline, CDR1 SGHTA and CDR2 FQGNSA. Written as DNA, the CDR3 is TGTGCCAGCAGCATAAGCACTTTCACAGATACGCAGTATTTT. Translation gives CASSISTFTDTQYF.

This chain's CDR3 is CASSYGDSHEQYF. CDR3 sequence (DNA): TGTGCCAGCAGTTACGGGGACAGCCATGAGCAGTACTTC. This chain connects TRBV6-6 to TRBJ2-5; 7 bases map to TRBD1. Losses at the gene ends were 2 bases for V and 11 bases for J; bases not matched to a gene: 8. The CDR3 has 13 amino acids. Germline V lookup: CDR1 MNHNY, CDR2 SVGAGI (reference sequence).

This clone appeared a few times. Here the CDR3 DNA reads TGTGCCAGTGGACAGTGGAACACTGAAGCTTTCTTT. This translates into CASGQWNTEAFF. This chain connects TRBV6-5 to TRBJ1-1, with D possibly being TRBD1 (6 bases). Between the trimmed V and J ends, which lost 9 bases and 1 base, there was a span of 9 bases. The CDR3 covers 12 residues. The germline V gene has CDR1 MNHEY and CDR2 SVGAGI.

This chain uses TRBV7-9 with TRBJ2-7; D is unresolved. With 4 bases removed from V and 6 bases from J, the gap between germline ends came to 7 bases. The CDR3 extends over 11 amino acids. CDR1 is SEHNR and CDR2 is FQNEAQ in the germline V gene (reference sequence). The CDR3: CASSSELEQYF. In nucleotides, the CDR3 is TGTGCCAGCAGCTCGGAGCTCGAGCAGTACTTC.